Following are 10 T cell receptor beta chains from one sample sequenced in a study of tumour-infiltrating T cells in Burkitt lymphoma. Profiling relied on immunoSEQ multiplex PCR, and the TCRdb table lists in-frame clones only, not all of them. The sample yields 4,400 or so clones, about 81% seen once. Sequencing was done on a sample of tumor tissue. The receptor set was obtained from a human donor with diffuse large B-cell lymphoma. Some clones in this sample may be carry-over from other donors' samples.

The chain carries TRBV7-9 and TRBJ2-1; the D gene is possibly TRBD1 (8 bases). CDR1 SEHNR and CDR2 FQNEAQ come from the germline V gene (reference sequence). Trimming shortened V by 4 bases and J by 4 bases, and 11 bases separated the two germline ends. The CDR3 consists of 14 residues. This chain's CDR3 is CASSYRGGYNEQFF. CDR3 nucleotide sequence: TGTGCCAGCAGCTACAGGGGGGGTTACAATGAGCAGTTCTTC.

The chain joins TRBV10-2 to TRBJ2-7, with TRBD2 matching over 9 bases. The CDR3 has 15 residues. Germline CDR1 WSHSY, CDR2 SAAADI. With V trimmed by 2 bases and J by 8 bases, 10 bases remained unmatched. CDR3 nucleotide sequence: TGCGCCAGCAGTGAGGCAGCGGGGGGTCTTGGGAAGCAGTACTTC. Translation gives CASSEAAGGLGKQYF.

The gene calls are TRBV4-1 and TRBJ2-1; D tentatively reads TRBD1 or TRBD2 (5 bases each). This CDR3 has 17 amino acids. CDR1 is MGHRA, CDR2 YSYEKL, per germline. V gave up 0 bases and J gave up 6 bases, with 18 bases separating them. Here the CDR3 DNA reads TGCGCCAGCAGCCAAGATCGGGGCCGGGACGAACCCAATGAGCAGTTCTTC. Protein sequence: CASSQDRGRDEPNEQFF.

The rearrangement joins TRBV19 to TRBJ2-1; D call uncertain. The CDR3 runs to 13 residues. Germline V gene lookup returns CDR1 LNHDA and CDR2 SQIVND (reference sequence). V was trimmed by 3 bases and J by 5 bases, leaving 8 bases between them. The CDR3 DNA reads as TGTGCCAGTAGTATCAGTCAGAACAATGAGCAGTTCTTC. As protein: CASSISQNNEQFF. Full variable domain (missing parts from reference TRBV19 and TRBJ2-1): DGGITQSPKYLFRKEGQNVTLSCEQNLNHDAMYWYRQDPGQGLRLIYYSQIVNDFQKGDIAEGYSVSREKKESFPLTVTSAQKNPTAFYLCASSISQNNEQFFGPGTRLTVL.

DNA for the CDR3: TGTGCCAGCAGCTCCGCGACTAGCGGGACCTCAGATACGCAGTATTTT. Residues: CASSSATSGTSDTQYF. The rearrangement joins TRBV7-6 to TRBJ2-3, with TRBD2 matching over 11 bases. The ends lost 4 bases at V and 4 bases at J; junction bases unmatched: 7. The CDR3 contains 16 residues. CDR1 is SGHVS, CDR2 FNYEAQ, per germline.

The genes are TRBV18 and TRBJ1-1; D unclear. The length of the CDR3 is 13 residues. Trimming removed 5 bases from V and 7 bases from J, with 14 bases in between. CDR1 and CDR2 (germline): KGHSH, LQKENI. The chain's CDR3 is CASSSTEQNEAFF. The CDR3 region has the DNA TGTGCCAGCTCATCCACCGAGCAGAATGAAGCTTTCTTT. Together with reference TRBV18 and TRBJ1-1, the CDR3 gives the full variable domain: NAGVMQNPRHLVRRRGQEARLRCSPMKGHSHVYWYRQLPEEGLKFMVYLQKENIIDESGMPKERFSAEFPKEGPSILRIQQVVRGDSAAYFCASSSTEQNEAFFGQGTRLTVV.

The chain has TRBV15 and TRBJ2-2; D call uncertain. The CDR3 is 12 residues long. The V end was cut by 11 bases, the J end by 4 bases, with 11 bases between. Germline-derived CDR1 and CDR2 are LNHNV and YYDKDF (reference sequence). Here the CDR3 reads CAAGWGTGELFF. In DNA form, the CDR3 reads TGTGCCGCCGGATGGGGCACCGGGGAGCTGTTTTTT.

This clone appeared a single time. An end of the junction does not agree with germline; a read error may underlie this. Other DNA sequences from this sample encode an identical CDR3 as well. The gene calls are TRBV7-9 and TRBJ2-3, with D unclear. The CDR3 extends over 15 amino acids. Per the germline V gene, CDR1 is SEHNR and CDR2 is FQNEAQ (reference sequence). CDR3 nucleotides: TGTGCCAGCAGTTTAGAAGTAACTAGCACAGATACGCAGTATTTT. This sequence encodes CASSLEVTSTDTQYF.

In its sample, this clone was seen once. The chain joins TRBV6-5 to TRBJ2-7, with a tentative D call TRBD2 (5 bases). The germline V gene has CDR1 MNHEY and CDR2 SVGAGI. CDR3 size: 14 residues. The V end was cut by 2 bases, the J end by 3 bases, with 11 bases between. CDR3 amino acids: CASSYLASGYEQYF. The CDR3 nucleotides are TGTGCCAGCAGTTACCTGGCCAGCGGCTACGAGCAGTACTTC.

This clone was counted between two and nine times. The rearrangement joins TRBV7-9 to TRBJ2-1; 9 bases map to TRBD1. Germline V CDR1 and CDR2: SEHNR, FQNEAQ (reference sequence). The V and J ends lost 1 base and 9 bases, in that order; junction bases with no gene match: 4. This CDR3 region has 14 residues. CDR3 amino acids: CASSLGQGVGEQFF. CDR3 DNA sequence: TGTGCCAGCAGCTTAGGACAGGGGGTAGGTGAGCAGTTCTTC.